These T cell receptor beta chains were read from a single sample in a study of Ad26.COV2.S vaccination and SARS-CoV-2 variants. Assay: immunoSEQ multiplex PCR; the TCRdb copy retains only in-frame clones and omits some. The sample includes about 440,000 clones, roughly 88% seen only once; the top ten take less than 5.5%. Material: peripheral blood, obtained in a trial of Ad26.COV2.S vaccine versus placebo. These receptor sequences come from a person aged 18 to 65 who received the Ad26.COV2.S COVID-19 vaccine or a placebo. Each CDR3 is given with its conserved first and last residue. Fields, in order: J gene, V gene, CDR3 protein.

TRBJ1-6	TRBV12-5	CASGLVRGNGTYNSPLHF
TRBJ2-7	TRBV5-1	CASSGSSGAGYEQYF
TRBJ2-5	TRBV24-1	CATSDLSGALFETQYF
TRBJ1-5	TRBV30	CAWSGAVSSNQPQHF
TRBJ2-7	TRBV6-2/TRBV6-3	CASSRISSGNLYEQYF
TRBJ1-5	TRBV6-6	CASSSESPQHF
TRBJ2-1	TRBV10-3	CAISEGLAGVVNEQFF
TRBJ2-7	TRBV19	CASSISGYEQYF
TRBJ2-1	TRBV12-3/TRBV12-4	CASSWFRANEQFF
TRBJ1-6	TRBV3-1/TRBV3-2	CASSQGEGYGSPLHF
TRBJ2-7	TRBV4-1	CASSQGLAGSNEQYF
TRBJ2-7	TRBV19	CASSIVWGSSYEQYF
TRBJ2-4	TRBV24-1	CATSDPEGGAKNIQYF
TRBJ2-7	TRBV10-1	CASPEPNYEQYF
TRBJ2-1	TRBV7-6	CASSLAPSGVGRHQRPVGEQFF
TRBJ1-1	TRBV24-1	CATSDLYGVTMNTEAFF
TRBJ2-7	TRBV4-1	CASSQVFSGPSYEQYF
TRBJ2-5	TRBV10-3	CAIQQQGEQETQYF
TRBJ2-3	TRBV19	CASSMGQFTDTQYF
TRBJ2-1	TRBV7-9	CASSYLAGGENEQFF
TRBJ1-1	TRBV28	CASSSQGRQNTEAFF
TRBJ2-1	TRBV11-2	CASSLGISGYNEQFF
TRBJ1-1	TRBV6-2/TRBV6-3	CASSKGHLNTEAFF
TRBJ1-1	TRBV7-8	CASSAKDEGTEAFF
TRBJ1-2	TRBV18	CASSPPRGGYGYTF
TRBJ2-2	TRBV4-2	CASSQDRASPGELFF
TRBJ1-5	TRBV28	CASSPGTQNQPQHF
TRBJ2-3	TRBV18	CASSPSGGTDTQYF
TRBJ2-7	TRBV7-6	CASSLCAGLAGDCYEQYF
TRBJ2-2	TRBV7-9	CASSSRAGGTGELFF
TRBJ2-3	TRBV5-1	CASSVAGAADTQYF
TRBJ2-3	TRBV3-1/TRBV3-2	CASSQPRRKGDTQYF
TRBJ2-7	TRBV29-1	CSVTRDSYEQYF
TRBJ2-2	TRBV7-3	CASSLLQNTGELFF
TRBJ2-2	TRBV7-8	CASGAGELFF
TRBJ1-6	TRBV5-4	CASSSGQKHNSPLHF
TRBJ1-4	TRBV28	CASSDNEKLFF
TRBJ2-3	TRBV13	CASSPVSSGRRTDTQYF
TRBJ2-7	TRBV7-2	CASSPRPVGPSSYEQYF
TRBJ1-2	TRBV19	CASSTDLPGDGYTF
TRBJ1-3	TRBV18	CASSPMGLLSGNTIYF
TRBJ2-3	TRBV28	CASNIFFTDTQYF
TRBJ2-4	TRBV7-9	CASNLPGQGKNIQYF
TRBJ2-7	TRBV5-5	CASSEGLAGSYEQYF